The rows below give T cell receptor beta chains drawn from one sample of a study of CD8 T cells in Susac syndrome. TCRdb reprocessed the immunoSEQ multiplex PCR reads with MiXCR, giving one entry per CDR3 protein. The table records hundreds of thousands of distinct CDR3 sequences, 70% to 90% of them present only once. Sequenced input: CD8+ T cells from PBMCs. These receptors were collected from a human donor with multiple sclerosis. Both conserved end residues are part of each CDR3. A D gene is named only where the DNA matches it firmly. Clone size appears in some rows only: once, few, many, or a class for an expanded clone.

V: TRBV28; size: -; J: TRBJ2-4; D: -; DNA: TGTGCCAGCAGTTTCGGCGACCTATACATTCAGTACTTC; CDR3: CASSFGDLYIQYF
V: TRBV28; size: -; J: TRBJ2-5; D: -; DNA: TGTGCCAGCAGTCTTGACCATACCGGGACTCCCGGAGGGAAGACCCAGTACTTC; CDR3: CASSLDHTGTPGGKTQYF
V: TRBV6-1; size: once; J: TRBJ2-1; D: -; DNA: TGTGCCAGCTCGGATTTGGGGCTATGGAGCTCCTACAATGAGCAGTTCTTC; CDR3: CASSDLGLWSSYNEQFF
V: TRBV20-1; size: few; J: TRBJ2-5; D: -; DNA: TGCAGTGCTACAGGGGTTCAGGAGACCCAGTACTTC; CDR3: CSATGVQETQYF
V: TRBV7-8; size: -; J: TRBJ2-3; D: TRBD1; DNA: TGTGCCAGCAGCTTAGGGTTCCGGGACAGTAGCACAGATACGCAGTATTTT; CDR3: CASSLGFRDSSTDTQYF
V: TRBV4-2; size: once; J: TRBJ2-7; D: -; DNA: TGTGCCAGCAGCCCTAGAGCAAGGGAATACGAGCAGTACTTC; CDR3: CASSPRAREYEQYF
V: TRBV27; size: -; J: TRBJ1-5; D: TRBD1; DNA: TGTGCCAGCAGTTTGACAGGGCACAATCAGCCCCAGCATTTT; CDR3: CASSLTGHNQPQHF
V: TRBV29-1; size: -; J: TRBJ2-1; D: TRBD2; DNA: TGCAGCGTTGGGGGACTACCTGTTGAGCAGTTCTTC; CDR3: CSVGGLPVEQFF
V: TRBV11-2; size: -; J: TRBJ2-7; D: -; DNA: TGTGCCGAGGGGGGATCCTACGAGCAGTACTTC; CDR3: CAEGGSYEQYF
V: TRBV5-1; size: -; J: TRBJ2-2; D: -; DNA: TGCGCCAGCAGCTTGGGCCCCGGGACTGCGGCCGGGGAGCTGTTTTTT; CDR3: CASSLGPGTAAGELFF
V: TRBV4-3; size: -; J: TRBJ2-6; D: -; DNA: TGCGCCAGCAGCCAACCTGGGACCGACCCTGGGGCCAACGTCCTGACTTTC; CDR3: CASSQPGTDPGANVLTF
V: TRBV20-1; size: -; J: TRBJ2-3; D: -; DNA: TGCAGTGCTCAAAGGGAGGAAGGCGTTCCTAGCACAGATACGCAGTATTTT; CDR3: CSAQREEGVPSTDTQYF
V: TRBV7-3; size: -; J: TRBJ2-5; D: -; DNA: TGTGCCAGCAGTTCAGACTATCTCGAGACCCAGTACTTC; CDR3: CASSSDYLETQYF
V: TRBV7-9; size: -; J: TRBJ2-3; D: -; DNA: TGTGCCAGCAGCTTAGTTCCAGAGATGGATACGCAGTATTTT; CDR3: CASSLVPEMDTQYF
V: TRBV27; size: once; J: TRBJ2-7; D: TRBD2; DNA: TGTGCCAGCAGTTTAGGGCCCTCGTCGGGGGGCGAGCAGTACTTC; CDR3: CASSLGPSSGGEQYF
V: TRBV9; size: -; J: TRBJ2-3; D: -; DNA: TGTGCCAGCAGCGTAGCGGGCCCAAACACAGATACGCAGTATTTT; CDR3: CASSVAGPNTDTQYF
V: TRBV12-5; size: -; J: TRBJ2-3; D: -; DNA: TGTGCTAGTGGTTTCGGGGATACGCAGTATTTT; CDR3: CASGFGDTQYF
V: TRBV20-1; size: -; J: TRBJ1-1; D: TRBD1; DNA: TGCAGTGCTTCTAGGGGGCTGGTCACTGAAGCTTTCTTT; CDR3: CSASRGLVTEAFF
V: TRBV20-1; size: -; J: TRBJ2-7; D: -; DNA: TGCAGTGCTAGAGAAATCCCGTCGGTCTACGAGCAGTACTTC; CDR3: CSAREIPSVYEQYF
V: TRBV4-3; size: -; J: TRBJ2-5; D: -; DNA: TGCGCCAGCAGCCTCTCCCCCTACGGGTTGGAGACCCAGTACTTC; CDR3: CASSLSPYGLETQYF
V: TRBV2; size: -; J: TRBJ1-1; D: -; DNA: TGTGCCAGCAGGGAGGGACTCCAAGCTTTCTTT; CDR3: CASREGLQAFF
V: TRBV28; size: -; J: TRBJ2-7; D: -; DNA: TGTGCCAGCAGTTTAACCCATCTCCCCTACGAGCAGTACTTC; CDR3: CASSLTHLPYEQYF
V: TRBV5-6; size: -; J: TRBJ2-5; D: TRBD2; DNA: TGTGCCAGCAGCCCGGGACTAATCGGCGAGACCCAGTACTTC; CDR3: CASSPGLIGETQYF
V: TRBV20-1; size: -; J: TRBJ2-7; D: -; DNA: TGCAGTGCTAGAAGACCCAACTCCGGGACGGAAAGCTACGAGCAGTACTTC; CDR3: CSARRPNSGTESYEQYF
V: TRBV9; size: -; J: TRBJ2-1; D: TRBD1; DNA: TGTGCCAGCAGCGTCCGTCGGGACAGCTCCTACAATGAGCAGTTCTTC; CDR3: CASSVRRDSSYNEQFF
V: TRBV6-1; size: few; J: TRBJ2-2; D: -; DNA: TGTGCCAGCACCCTGGACAGCGAGAACACCGGGGAGCTGTTTTTT; CDR3: CASTLDSENTGELFF
V: TRBV6-5; size: -; J: TRBJ2-1; D: -; DNA: TGTGCCAGCAGTTACTCGCGGGGGCCTTACAATGAGCAGTTCTTC; CDR3: CASSYSRGPYNEQFF
V: TRBV7-9; size: few; J: TRBJ2-7; D: -; DNA: TGTGCCAGCAGCTTGACAGGCCCCTACGAGCAGTACTTC; CDR3: CASSLTGPYEQYF
V: TRBV15; size: -; J: TRBJ2-7; D: -; DNA: TGTGCCACCAGCAGAGGCCCCTTGGACATCGGAGAGCAGTACTTC; CDR3: CATSRGPLDIGEQYF
V: TRBV27; size: -; J: TRBJ2-2; D: -; DNA: TGTGCCAGCAGTTTGATTGGCACCGGGGAGCTGTTTTTT; CDR3: CASSLIGTGELFF
V: TRBV9; size: -; J: TRBJ2-5; D: -; DNA: TGTGCCAGCAGCGTAAGTGGGCAACCCGGGGAGACCCAGTACTTC; CDR3: CASSVSGQPGETQYF
V: TRBV21-1; size: -; J: TRBJ1-2; D: -; DNA: TGTGCCAGCAGCAAATCGGGGGGGACAGCCCGTCGAGGCTACACCTTC; CDR3: CASSKSGGTARRGYTF
V: TRBV7-9; size: -; J: TRBJ1-2; D: -; DNA: TGTGCCAGCAAACACCCTTATGGCTACACCTTC; CDR3: CASKHPYGYTF
V: TRBV20-1; size: -; J: TRBJ2-7; D: TRBD1; DNA: TGCAGTGCTAGAGTCAGGGGGTCATACGAGCAGTACTTC; CDR3: CSARVRGSYEQYF
V: TRBV6-2/TRBV6-3; size: -; J: TRBJ2-1; D: -; DNA: TGTGCCAGCGTTTTTACCCACCGAGACAATGAGCAGTTCTTC; CDR3: CASVFTHRDNEQFF
V: TRBV6-7; size: -; J: TRBJ2-3; D: -; DNA: TGTGCCAGCAGGCCGGGTCCGTCCCCAGATACGCAGTATTTT; CDR3: CASRPGPSPDTQYF